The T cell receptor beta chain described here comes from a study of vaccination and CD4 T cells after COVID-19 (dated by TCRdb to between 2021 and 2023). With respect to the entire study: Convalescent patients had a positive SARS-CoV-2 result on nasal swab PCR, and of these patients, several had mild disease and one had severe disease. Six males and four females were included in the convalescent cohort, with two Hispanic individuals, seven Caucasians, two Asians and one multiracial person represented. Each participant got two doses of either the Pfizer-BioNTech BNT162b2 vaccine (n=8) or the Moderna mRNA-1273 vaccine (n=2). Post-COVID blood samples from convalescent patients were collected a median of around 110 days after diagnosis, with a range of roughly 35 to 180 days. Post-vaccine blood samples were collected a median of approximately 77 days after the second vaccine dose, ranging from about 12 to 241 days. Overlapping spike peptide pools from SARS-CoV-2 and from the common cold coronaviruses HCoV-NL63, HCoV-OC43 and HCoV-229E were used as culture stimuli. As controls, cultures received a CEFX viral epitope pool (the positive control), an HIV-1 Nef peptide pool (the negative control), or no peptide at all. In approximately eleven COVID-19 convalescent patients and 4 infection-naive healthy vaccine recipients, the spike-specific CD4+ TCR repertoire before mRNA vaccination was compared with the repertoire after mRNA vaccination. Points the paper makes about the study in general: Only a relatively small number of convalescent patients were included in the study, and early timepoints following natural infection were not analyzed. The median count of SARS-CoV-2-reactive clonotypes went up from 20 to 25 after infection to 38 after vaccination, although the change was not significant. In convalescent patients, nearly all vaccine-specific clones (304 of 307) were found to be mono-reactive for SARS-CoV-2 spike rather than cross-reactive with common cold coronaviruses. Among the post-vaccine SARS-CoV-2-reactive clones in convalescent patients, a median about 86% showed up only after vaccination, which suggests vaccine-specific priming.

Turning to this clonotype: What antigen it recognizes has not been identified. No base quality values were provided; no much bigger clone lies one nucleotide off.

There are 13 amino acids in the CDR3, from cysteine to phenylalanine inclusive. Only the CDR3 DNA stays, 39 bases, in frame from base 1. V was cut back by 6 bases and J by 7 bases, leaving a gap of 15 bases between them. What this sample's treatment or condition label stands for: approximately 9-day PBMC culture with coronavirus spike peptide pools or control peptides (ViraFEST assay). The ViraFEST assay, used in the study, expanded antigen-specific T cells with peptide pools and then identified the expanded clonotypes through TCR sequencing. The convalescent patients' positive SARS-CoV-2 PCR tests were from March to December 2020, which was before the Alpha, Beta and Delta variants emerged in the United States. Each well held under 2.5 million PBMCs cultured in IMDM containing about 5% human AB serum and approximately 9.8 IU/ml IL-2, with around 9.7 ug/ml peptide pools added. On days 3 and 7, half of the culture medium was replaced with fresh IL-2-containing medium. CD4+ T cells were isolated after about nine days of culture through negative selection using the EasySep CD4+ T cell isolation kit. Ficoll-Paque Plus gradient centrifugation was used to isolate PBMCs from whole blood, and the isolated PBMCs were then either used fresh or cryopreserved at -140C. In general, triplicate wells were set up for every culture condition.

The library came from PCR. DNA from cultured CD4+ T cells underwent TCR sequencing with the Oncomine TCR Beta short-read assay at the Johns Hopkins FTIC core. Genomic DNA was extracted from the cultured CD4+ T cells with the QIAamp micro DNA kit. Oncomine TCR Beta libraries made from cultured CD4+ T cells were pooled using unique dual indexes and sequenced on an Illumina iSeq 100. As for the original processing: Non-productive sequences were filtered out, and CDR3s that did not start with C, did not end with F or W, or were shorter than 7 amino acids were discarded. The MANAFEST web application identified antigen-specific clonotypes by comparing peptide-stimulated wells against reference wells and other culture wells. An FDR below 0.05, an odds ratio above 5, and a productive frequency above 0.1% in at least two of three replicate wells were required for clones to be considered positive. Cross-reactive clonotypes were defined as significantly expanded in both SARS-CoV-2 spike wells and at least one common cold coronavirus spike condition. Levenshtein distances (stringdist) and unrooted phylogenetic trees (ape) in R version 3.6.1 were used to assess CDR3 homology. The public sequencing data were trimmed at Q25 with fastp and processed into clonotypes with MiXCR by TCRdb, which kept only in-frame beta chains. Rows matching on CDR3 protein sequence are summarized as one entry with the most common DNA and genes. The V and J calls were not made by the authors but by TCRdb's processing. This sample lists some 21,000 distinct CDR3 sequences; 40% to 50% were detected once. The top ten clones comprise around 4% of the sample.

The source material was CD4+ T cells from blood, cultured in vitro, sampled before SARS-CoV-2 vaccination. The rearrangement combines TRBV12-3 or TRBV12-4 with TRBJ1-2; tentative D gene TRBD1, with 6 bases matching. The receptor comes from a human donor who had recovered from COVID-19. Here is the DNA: TGTGCCAGCAGCATCTCGGGGGCGCGTGGCTACACCTTC. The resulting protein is CASSISGARGYTF.